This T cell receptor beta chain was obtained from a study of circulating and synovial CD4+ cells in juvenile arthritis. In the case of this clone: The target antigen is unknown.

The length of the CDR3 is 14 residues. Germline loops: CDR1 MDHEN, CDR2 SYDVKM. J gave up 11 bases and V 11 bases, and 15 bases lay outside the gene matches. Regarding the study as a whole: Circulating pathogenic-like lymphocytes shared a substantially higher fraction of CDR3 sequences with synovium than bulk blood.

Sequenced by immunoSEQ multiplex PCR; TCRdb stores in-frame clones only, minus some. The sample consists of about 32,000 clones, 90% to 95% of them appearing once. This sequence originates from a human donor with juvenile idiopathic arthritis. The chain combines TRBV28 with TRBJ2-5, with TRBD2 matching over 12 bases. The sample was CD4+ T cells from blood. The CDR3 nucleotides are TGTGCCGTAAGACTTTGGGCTAGCGGGAGGGAGCAGTACTTC. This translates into CAVRLWASGREQYF. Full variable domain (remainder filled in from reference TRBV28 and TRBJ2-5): DVKVTQSSRYLVKRTGEKVFLECVQDMDHENMFWYRQDPGLGLRLIYFSYDVKMKEKGDIPEGYSVSREKKERFSLILESASTNQTSMYLCAVRLWASGREQYFGPGTRLLVL.